One and the same sample provided the 16 T cell receptor beta chains below, sequenced in a study of long-term antiretroviral therapy in people with HIV. Version v3.0 of the immunoSEQ assay ran at survey level. Generated by immunoSEQ multiplex PCR, the TCRdb table keeps only in-frame clones and is missing some. The table has around 30,000 clones, nearly 90% seen once; the top ten hold 10% to 15%. Specimen: unsorted PBMCs, collected 1.1 years after starting antiretroviral therapy. These receptors were taken from a man between 18 and 29 years old with HIV.

Regarding this clone: Germline and junction disagree at one end, which may indicate a read error. The chain links TRBV19 to TRBJ1-5; 7 bases agree with TRBD1. Germline loops: CDR1 LNHDA, CDR2 SQIVND (reference sequence). The CDR3 extends over 14 amino acids. The CDR3 loop reads CRRGQIVPPGPQHF. CDR3 coding DNA: TGCCGTAGGGGGCAGATCGTTCCACCGGGGCCCCAGCATTTT.

CDR3 nucleotides: TGTGCCAGCAGCAAGGATGTGCGGCGAGGGGGCACTGAAGCTTTCTTT. Its protein is CASSKDVRRGGTEAFF. The gene calls are TRBV5-4 and TRBJ1-1; tentatively, D is TRBD1 (6 bases). Germline V CDR1 and CDR2: SGHNT, YYREEE (reference sequence). Trimming shortened V by 4 bases and J by 4 bases, and 20 bases separated the two germline ends. CDR3 size: 16 residues.

The chain recombines TRBV11-1 with TRBJ2-1; D uncertain. Trimming removed 4 bases from V and 4 bases from J, with 5 bases in between. CDR3 length: 12 residues. Germline assignment: CDR1 SGHAT and CDR2 FQDESV (reference sequence). The CDR3 nucleotides read TGTGCCAGCAGCTCCGGATACAATGAGCAGTTCTTC. This translates into CASSSGYNEQFF.

V gene TRBV5-5 combines with J gene TRBJ1-1, with TRBD1 as a possible D gene (6 bases). CDR3 length: 15 residues. Germline V lookup: CDR1 SGHKS, CDR2 YYEKEE (reference sequence). V lost 3 bases to trimming and J lost 0 bases, with 12 bases between them. The CDR3 region is CASSWTVNMNTEAFF. For the CDR3, the DNA is TGTGCCAGCAGCTGGACAGTTAACATGAACACTGAAGCTTTCTTT.

This chain uses TRBV18 with TRBJ1-3; no clear D gene. With 3 bases removed from V and 0 bases from J, the gap between germline ends came to 6 bases. Germline values: CDR1 KGHSH, CDR2 LQKENI. This CDR3 spans 14 amino acids. The CDR3, as DNA: TGTGCCAGCTCACCCATGGGCTCTGGAAACACCATATATTTT. Amino acids: CASSPMGSGNTIYF.

The genes are TRBV30 and TRBJ1-5; 12 nucleotides match TRBD1. Germline V gives CDR1 GTSNPN, CDR2 SVGIG (reference sequence). J was trimmed by 6 bases and V by 2 bases; bases with no gene match: 5. The CDR3 loop spans 15 amino acids. The CDR3 DNA follows: TGTGCCTGGAGTCCCAGGGACAGGGGGCTTCAGCCCCAGCATTTT. Amino acids: CAWSPRDRGLQPQHF.

This CDR3 reads CASSWGGYEQYF. The CDR3 DNA reads as TGTGCCAGCAGCTGGGGTGGCTACGAGCAGTACTTC. The chain carries TRBV7-9 and TRBJ2-7; D remains unclear. Germline V gene sequence: CDR1 SEHNR, CDR2 FQNEAQ (reference sequence). The V gene lost 4 bases and the J gene lost 3 bases, with 7 bases spanning the gap. The CDR3 has 12 residues.

This clone was counted between two and nine times. This chain connects TRBV7-9 to TRBJ1-6; D might be TRBD1 (6 bases). The CDR3 contains 15 residues. Trimming shortened V by 0 bases and J by 10 bases, and 13 bases separated the two germline ends. Germline-derived CDR1 and CDR2 are SEHNR and FQNEAQ (reference sequence). The chain's CDR3 is CASSLAAQGNSPLHF. The CDR3 DNA reads TGTGCCAGCAGCTTAGCGGCGCAGGGGAACTCACCCCTCCACTTT.

This clone appeared once. The J gene is TRBJ2-1, the V gene TRBV7-9; TRBD2 agrees at 12 bases. J gave up 9 bases and V 2 bases, and 8 bases lay outside the gene matches. The CDR3 runs 16 residues. The germline V gene encodes CDR1 SEHNR and CDR2 FQNEAQ (reference sequence). CDR3 nucleotide sequence: TGTGCCAGCAGCTTAAACCAACTAGCGGGGGGTGGTGAGCAGTTCTTC. This sequence encodes CASSLNQLAGGGEQFF.

The J gene is TRBJ1-5, the V gene TRBV4-1, with unresolved D. With 4 bases removed from V and 6 bases from J, the gap between germline ends came to 13 bases. This CDR3 comprises 14 residues. CDR1 MGHRA and CDR2 YSYEKL come from the germline V gene. CDR3 sequence: CASSPDPNPQPQHF. The CDR3, as DNA: TGCGCCAGCAGCCCGGATCCCAACCCTCAGCCCCAGCATTTT.

This chain links TRBV19 with TRBJ2-1, with 8 positions matching TRBD2. After removal of 1 base from V and 7 bases from J, the junction contained 6 bases not matched to a gene. CDR3 length equals 15 residues. The germline CDR1 and CDR2 sequences are LNHDA and SQIVND (reference sequence). For the CDR3, the DNA is TGTGCCAGTAGTATAGCTAGCGGGCCGGGGAATGAGCAGTTCTTC. Translating gives CASSIASGPGNEQFF.

The CDR3 reads CAISEGASGGDETQYF. In nucleotides, the CDR3 is TGTGCCATCAGTGAGGGGGCTAGCGGGGGGGATGAGACCCAGTACTTC. The chain carries TRBV10-3 and TRBJ2-5, with TRBD2 identical over 12 bases. This CDR3 spans 16 amino acids. The V gene's germline CDR1 is ENHRY and CDR2 SYGVKD. The ends lost 2 bases at V and 5 bases at J; junction bases unmatched: 6.

CDR3 in amino acids: CASSEAGWNGYTF. The DNA for the CDR3 is TGTGCCAGCAGTGAAGCGGGCTGGAATGGCTACACCTTC. V and J are TRBV25-1 and TRBJ1-2, with D hard to call. CDR3 length: 13 amino acids. Germline CDR1 MGHDK, CDR2 SYGVNS. The V end lost 2 bases, the J end lost 6 bases, and 10 bases lay between the germline ends.

The gene calls are TRBV5-1 and TRBJ2-2; D remains ambiguous. CDR3 length equals 17 residues. Germline V gene data show CDR1 as SGHRS and CDR2 as YFSETQ. The V end lost 0 bases, the J end lost 3 bases, and 15 bases lay between the germline ends. CDR3 in DNA: TGCGCCAGCAGCTTGGGGGTAGCCATCATGGACACCGGGGAGCTGTTTTTT. Translation gives CASSLGVAIMDTGELFF.

The genes are TRBV5-4 and TRBJ2-3; TRBD2 aligns across 9 bases. After removal of 9 bases from V and 9 bases from J, the junction contained 14 bases not matched to a gene. The CDR3 sequence is 14 residues long. CDR1 is SGHNT, CDR2 YYREEE, per germline (reference sequence). The CDR3 protein is CATEIAGAGWTQYF. CDR3 DNA sequence: TGTGCCACTGAAATAGCGGGAGCGGGGTGGACGCAGTATTTT.

This clone has just a few counts. The chain links TRBV29-1 to TRBJ1-1; 9 nucleotides match TRBD1. This CDR3 contains 14 residues. The V gene's germline CDR1 is SQVTM and CDR2 ANQGSEA. V was pared by 6 bases and J by 5 bases, with 10 bases of the junction left unmatched. The CDR3 spells CSVAYGTGRTEAFF. The DNA for the CDR3 is TGCAGCGTCGCCTATGGGACAGGGAGGACTGAAGCTTTCTTT.